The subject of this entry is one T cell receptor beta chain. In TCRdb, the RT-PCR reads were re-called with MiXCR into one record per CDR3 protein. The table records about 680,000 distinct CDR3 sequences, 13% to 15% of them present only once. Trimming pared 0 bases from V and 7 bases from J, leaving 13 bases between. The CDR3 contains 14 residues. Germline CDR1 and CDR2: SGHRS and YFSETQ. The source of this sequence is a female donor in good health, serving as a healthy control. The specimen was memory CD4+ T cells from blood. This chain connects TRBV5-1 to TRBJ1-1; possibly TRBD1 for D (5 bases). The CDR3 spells CASSLDPGLDEAFF. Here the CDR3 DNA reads TGCGCCAGCAGCTTGGACCCGGGACTCGATGAAGCTTTCTTT.